This T cell receptor beta chain was identified during a study of shared clonotypes between healthy human individuals (dated by TCRdb to about 2020). With respect to the entire study: The cohort comprised a couple of women and three men aged 18 to 49 years. Per donor, three plates each were used for CD4 naive and CD4 memory, two for CD8 naive, and one for CD8 memory. To estimate repertoire size and how much clonotype sharing occurs between individuals, the study deeply sequenced the blood TCR repertoires of about five healthy adults. To increase sequencing depth and limit assay-specific biases, TCR repertoire library preparation and sequencing were carried out by different laboratories using diverse techniques. Per donor, leukapheresis produced somewhere between about 0.85 and 10 billion PBMCs.

In regard to this clone: The antigen this receptor binds is unknown. No much larger clone exists at a distance of one base, and base qualities are not known. Other DNA sequences in the sample encode the same CDR3.

The investigation overall reported the following: Rarefaction of sorted-subset datasets indicated incomplete sequencing despite the large sequencing depth. Naive subsets generally had larger estimated clonotype richness than memory subsets did. Sampling was restricted to blood, and TCR repertoires in tissues likely differ from the TCR repertoires found in blood. The genetic and exposure-history diversity represented was limited by the small number of donors. About 5% of naive CD4, 3.5% of naive CD8, about 2.4% of memory CD4, and about 0.4% of memory CD8 clonotypes were shared across several donors. Pairwise subsampling led to the expectation that sequencing depth would affect the degree of clonotype sharing among donors. Higher generation probabilities were observed for clonotypes shared by all four sorted-subset donors than for non-shared clonotypes.

CD8 naive samples were CD45RO-negative cells positively selected for CCR7, giving a CD45RA+CCR7+ population that excluded TemRA cells. The donors were healthy, HIV-negative adults who had no recently reported acute infections or vaccinations. Every donor was a Caucasian adult living in Nashville, Tennessee, USA. After blood collection by leukapheresis, PBMCs were isolated using Ficoll-Histopaque density gradient centrifugation and then cryopreserved in the vapor phase of liquid nitrogen. Analytical flow cytometry was used to check the purity and quantity of every magnetically sorted T cell population. Each sorted fraction had its genomic DNA isolated and then quantified by UV absorbance on a Nanodrop 2000c. Using the deep immunoSEQ assay, multiplex PCR amplified TCR CDR3 regions from genomic DNA. Extracted genomic DNA from each cell subset was distributed evenly across all wells of several immunoSEQ 96-well plates, and each plate was treated as a replicate. For sorted subsets, about 200 ng genomic DNA, equal to tens of thousands of T cell genomes, was loaded into each replicate PCR. Purified libraries were quantified with a Qubit 3.0 fluorometer, sized on a Bioanalyzer 2100, and re-quantified with the KAPA Library Quantification kit. A separate single-read 150-cycle Illumina NextSeq 550 flow cell was used to sequence each immunoSEQ 96-well plate. The original pipeline was this. Because the immunoSEQ output held only junctional sequences and lacked quality scores, the filtering could not match the filtering applied to full-length reads. Sequences were annotated with PyIR, a Python wrapper for IgBLAST v1.9, and V/J genes and CDR3 were assigned using IMGT germline references. Reads with weak V/J assignments (E-value above 1e-6), missing CDR3, stop codons, out-of-frame junctions, or ambiguous translated residues were removed. A V3J clonotype was defined by an identical inferred V gene, J gene, and CDR3 amino acid sequence. The percentage overlap between two repertoires was calculated by dividing the number of shared unique clonotypes by the size of the smaller repertoire. Repertoire richness was assessed with RTK rarefaction, the Chao1 estimator, and Recon v2.1 estimates of unobserved clonotypes. Generation probabilities for all TCRbeta clonotypes obtained by the gDNA method from several donors were computed using OLGA. The table was pulled from immuneACCESS by TCRdb, which kept in-frame rearrangements only. Such tables lose some clones; where checked, under half of the loss comes from unresolved V genes, and the rest has no known cause. The D gene and trimming were derived from the DNA, and the V and J assignments and clone size from that table. The sample data list about 1,900,000 clones, and about 95% of these were observed just once. The biggest ten clones account for around 1% of the sample.

Taken from cysteine to phenylalanine, the CDR3 has 13 residues. The only DNA kept is the CDR3, 39 bases in frame from the first base. A distance of 6 bases separates the germline ends of V and J, which lose 1 base and 3 bases respectively. CDR1 PRHDT and CDR2 FYEKMQ are derived from the germline V gene (reference sequence). Sequenced material: naive CD8+ T cells sorted from blood. The cell subset or site label for this specimen denotes: CD45RA+CCR7+. This clonotype was sampled from a man between 18 and 35 years old in good health. This chain is built from TRBV13 and TRBJ2-5; a weak D assignment points to TRBD1 (6 bases agree). In nucleotides, the sequence is TGTGCCAGCAGCTTAGACAGGGAAGAGACCCAGTACTTC. The resulting protein is CASSLDREETQYF.